The rows below give T cell receptor beta chains drawn from one sample of a study of blood T cells in healthy people across ages. TCRdb re-called the 5' RACE reads with MiXCR, one entry per CDR3 protein. The table has fewer than 950,000 distinct CDR3 sequences, about 48% seen once. Material: blood. The receptors shown here come from an older man in good health. CDR3s leave out the opening cysteine and the closing phenylalanine or tryptophan. The order of the fields is V gene, CDR3 protein.

V: TRBV10-3; CDR3: AISGTGEGSYEQY
V: TRBV24-1; CDR3: AASDHTEGAEEQY
V: TRBV6-5; CDR3: ASSRTGGINYGYT
V: TRBV5-1; CDR3: ASSLDGQGFSGYT
V: TRBV3-1; CDR3: ASSRGDGNSPLH
V: TRBV7-9; CDR3: ASSLAGASTNYGYT
V: TRBV7-9; CDR3: ASSLERQAGGQY
V: TRBV7-6; CDR3: ASRPRTGAGGGYAY
V: TRBV28; CDR3: ASSLLDRGPNYGYT
V: TRBV25-1; CDR3: ASSDNRQPGANVLT
V: TRBV29-1; CDR3: SGHHRGDGEAF
V: TRBV27; CDR3: ASSQSGQGTFEQY
V: TRBV11-2; CDR3: ASSLESGTGVGVQY
V: TRBV6-5; CDR3: ASSSGTGIHEQF
V: TRBV12-3/TRBV12-4; CDR3: ASSPGLGGYT
V: TRBV6-5; CDR3: ASSYTAGPSSREQY
V: TRBV5-4; CDR3: ASSGSRDREQRYAY
V: TRBV4-3; CDR3: ASSATWGDPYNEQF
V: TRBV20-1; CDR3: SARLLPYEQY
V: TRBV21-1; CDR3: ARREDPGLAGGEETQY
V: TRBV4-1; CDR3: ASSSDRDGGYT
V: TRBV12-3/TRBV12-4; CDR3: ASSLPMMADTQY
V: TRBV7-6; CDR3: ASSLRGQARSGGYT
V: TRBV5-1; CDR3: ASSSQGSSYNEQF
V: TRBV6-1; CDR3: ASSDRTGAGGGYT
V: TRBV3-1; CDR3: ASSQDSRPGGRYAY
V: TRBV4-1; CDR3: ASSQPATSGRGNEQF
V: TRBV4-1; CDR3: ASSHPQPTEQF
V: TRBV2; CDR3: ASRRDFNQPQH
V: TRBV12-3/TRBV12-4; CDR3: ASSLGGLGSPLH
V: TRBV5-1; CDR3: ASTAAGEIGEQY
V: TRBV25-1; CDR3: ASRPQGRAYEQY
V: TRBV6-5; CDR3: ASSRVGTGNYNEQF
V: TRBV7-9; CDR3: ASSWGPGREQY
V: TRBV7-2; CDR3: ASSLPGQGTNEQY
V: TRBV4-1; CDR3: ASSQDGTRASDEQF
V: TRBV7-9; CDR3: ASSSQGGNYGYT
V: TRBV3-1; CDR3: AGNQYSPGWQF
V: TRBV27; CDR3: ATRQTGGTYEQY
V: TRBV24-1; CDR3: ATSTRTGATDTQY
V: TRBV6-4; CDR3: ASSGGTVPYEQY
V: TRBV6-5; CDR3: ASSYTGQGSFYEQY
V: TRBV7-9; CDR3: ASSLDGVGEQY
V: TRBV12-3/TRBV12-4; CDR3: ASSPTGACNSPLH
V: TRBV7-6; CDR3: ASSLSWGAGEKLF
V: TRBV20-1; CDR3: SAQGLAGVDEQF
V: TRBV18; CDR3: ASSPSPTSGTDTQY
V: TRBV28; CDR3: ASYGQPYEQY
V: TRBV15; CDR3: ATSEQF
V: TRBV7-2; CDR3: ASLPSGSSHEQY
V: TRBV4-1; CDR3: ASSQLPGLNSYEQY